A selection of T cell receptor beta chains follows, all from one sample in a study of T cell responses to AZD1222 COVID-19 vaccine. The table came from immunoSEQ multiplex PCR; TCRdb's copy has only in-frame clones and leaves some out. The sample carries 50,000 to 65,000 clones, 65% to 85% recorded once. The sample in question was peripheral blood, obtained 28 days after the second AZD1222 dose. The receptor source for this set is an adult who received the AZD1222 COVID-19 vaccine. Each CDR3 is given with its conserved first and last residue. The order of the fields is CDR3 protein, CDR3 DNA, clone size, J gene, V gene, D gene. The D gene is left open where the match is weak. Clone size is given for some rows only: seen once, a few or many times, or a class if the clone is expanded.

CASSSDPSALYYEQYF | TGTGCCAGCAGCTCCGATCCTAGCGCACTGTACTACGAGCAGTACTTC | NA | TRBJ2-7 | TRBV27 | NA
CASSLLAGISYEQYF | TGTGCCAGCAGTCTACTAGCGGGCATCTCCTACGAGCAGTACTTC | once | TRBJ2-7 | TRBV28 | TRBD2
CASNEGGVTYGYTF | TGTGCCAGCAATGAGGGAGGTGTAACCTATGGCTACACCTTC | NA | TRBJ1-2 | TRBV28 | NA
CASSWMANTEAFF | TGTGCCAGCAGTTGGATGGCGAACACTGAAGCTTTCTTT | NA | TRBJ1-1 | TRBV6-2/TRBV6-3 | NA
CATRTSGSLNEQFF | TGTGCCACCCGAACTAGCGGGAGTTTAAATGAGCAGTTCTTC | few | TRBJ2-1 | TRBV27 | TRBD2
CASSGQLGSEQFF | TGTGCCAGCAGTGGACAGCTCGGATCTGAGCAGTTCTTC | NA | TRBJ2-1 | TRBV2 | NA
CASSRQGGDNSPLHF | TGTGCCAGTTCCCGACAGGGCGGGGATAATTCACCCCTCCACTTT | NA | TRBJ1-6 | TRBV19 | TRBD1
CASSGVSLRSEQYF | TGTGCCAGCAGTGGTGTGTCCCTGCGCTCCGAGCAGTACTTC | few | TRBJ2-7 | TRBV2 | NA
CSVEEGEETQYF | TGCAGCGTTGAGGAGGGGGAAGAGACCCAGTACTTC | NA | TRBJ2-5 | TRBV29-1 | NA
CASSPTVNTEAFF | TGTGCCAGTAGCCCTACAGTGAACACTGAAGCTTTCTTT | once | TRBJ1-1 | TRBV19 | NA
CASTWGSGRETQYF | TGTGCCAGCACTTGGGGGTCCGGGCGGGAGACCCAGTACTTC | NA | TRBJ2-5 | TRBV6-5 | NA
CASSTTSPDRGEKDTQYF | TGTGCCAGCAGCACAACCTCTCCGGACAGGGGGGAGAAAGATACGCAGTATTTT | few | TRBJ2-3 | TRBV7-9 | TRBD1
CASSYVGLGSYEQYF | TGTGCCAGCAGCTATGTAGGACTAGGCTCATACGAGCAGTACTTC | NA | TRBJ2-7 | TRBV5-4 | TRBD2
CASKMDSLSYNSPLHF | TGCGCCAGCAAGATGGACAGTCTCTCCTATAATTCACCCCTCCACTTT | NA | TRBJ1-6 | TRBV4-3 | NA
CASSSRRGFPEAFF | TGTGCCAGCAGCTCACGTAGGGGATTCCCTGAAGCTTTCTTT | once | TRBJ1-1 | TRBV7-9 | NA
CASNLDLAGSSYNEQFF | TGTGCCAGCAACTTAGATTTAGCGGGGAGCTCCTACAATGAGCAGTTCTTC | NA | TRBJ2-1 | TRBV7-8 | TRBD2
CASSPPGGLANTGELFF | TGTGCCAGCAGTCCGCCGGGGGGACTAGCGAACACCGGGGAGCTGTTTTTT | few | TRBJ2-2 | TRBV28 | TRBD2